This T cell receptor beta chain was documented in a study of molecular identifiers for immune sequencing clone quantification. This clonotype occurred many times. What it recognizes is unknown. A CD8+CD4-CCR7+CD45RA+ phenotype served as the sorting definition for naive CD8 T cells. TCRdb analysed the PCR reads with MiXCR anew, one entry per CDR3 protein. The sample has about 500,000 distinct CDR3 sequences; over 20% are singletons. Study-wide points: Naive cells had under 1% of molecules in clones above 20 RNA copies, effectors over 98%. Detection of one spiked Jurkat cell's TCR RNA reportedly worked in 850,000 to 1,000,000 naive cells.

V lost 3 bases and J lost 5, with 13 bases in between. This CDR3 comprises 15 residues. Sequenced input: naive CD8+ T cells from blood, with Jurkat cell RNA spiked in. Indicated subset: FACS-sorted CD8+CD4-CCR7+CD45RA+ naive T cells. This chain connects TRBV12-3 or TRBV12-4 to TRBJ1-4, with TRBD1 as a possible D gene (5 bases). The receptor comes from a human donor in good health. Some libraries in this study had Jurkat cell RNA spiked in. The chain's CDR3 is CASSFRQNRNEKLFF. CDR3 nucleotides: TGTGCCAGCAGTTTTAGACAGAATAGGAATGAAAAACTGTTTTTT.